This T cell receptor (beta chain) was profiled in a study of T cells after yellow fever vaccination (dated by TCRdb to the late 2010s). In terms of the full investigation: The SMART-Seq v4 Ultra Low Input RNA kit was used to prepare libraries from fractions with low cell numbers. To track T-cell clones before and after primary and booster YFV17D yellow fever vaccination, bulk TCR alpha and beta repertoires were sequenced longitudinally. Two healthy male donors, one aged 18 to 30 and one aged 30 to 40 years, made up the cohort. Bulk PBMC replicates and cell subsets were isolated from blood drawn at multiple timepoints before and after both primary and secondary immunization. The paper's findings and limits, for the study overall: A small fraction of clonotypes showed up in both the CD4 and CD8 compartments, probably as a result of convergent recombination. After the booster, most clones that had expanded after primary vaccination were detected again (approximately 96% of CD4 and about 88% of CD8), suggesting broad maintenance of memory. Compared with the primary T-cell response, the secondary T-cell response was weaker but faster, peaking on day 5 rather than day 15. FACS-sorted repertoires could contain abundant contaminating clonotypes from the bulk population, so computational filtering was required. Only two donors were included in the study, so the extent to which the findings can be generalized is limited.

This clonotype was observed a few times. The specificity of this receptor is unknown. No quality values exist for individual bases; no much larger clone is one base distant. TCR cDNA was made using 5'RACE template switching, a step that added a universal primer site and unique molecular identifiers. cDNA synthesis was primed from both the TCR alpha and TCR beta constant segments. Libraries were amplified in two PCR steps, with sample barcodes and sequencing adapters added in the second step. Sequencing of the libraries was done on either Illumina HiSeq 2500 (2x100 bp) or NovaSeq (2x150 bp). Turning to the authors' computational methods: MIGEC was used to demultiplex reads and collapse the reads into UMI consensus sequences, and MiXCR was used for V(D)J alignment. Vaccine-responding clonotypes were defined with edgeR using replicate PBMC samples, requiring FDR below 0.01 and a log2 fold change above 5 up to day 15. Each bulk clonotype received a CD4 or CD8 identity based on whether the sequenced CD4 or CD8 repertoire contained that clonotype at higher abundance. The public reads were reanalyzed by TCRdb: fastp trimming at Q25, MiXCR alignment, in-frame beta chains only. One record per CDR3 amino acid sequence lists the most common genes and DNA. TCRdb, rather than the study authors, made the V and J calls. The table for this sample lists 500,000 to 650,000 distinct CDR3 sequences; approximately 16% of them were counted only once. 17% of the sample rests with the top ten.

This specimen's treatment or condition label, interpreted: live attenuated yellow fever vaccine strain. At every blood-draw timepoint, two biological replicates of bulk PBMCs were collected. A standard Ficoll-Paque protocol was used to isolate PBMCs from peripheral blood. RNA was extracted with TriZol from bulk PBMCs, CD4 and CD8 fractions, and dextramer-positive and dextramer-negative fractions. CDR1 and CDR2 are drawn from the germline V gene (reference sequence): LNHDA, SQIVND. The CDR3 runs 14 residues from the cysteine to the phenylalanine. Only the CDR3 DNA stays, 42 bases, in frame from base 1. After removal of 10 bases from V and 8 bases from J, the junction retains 11 bases not matched to a gene.

The origin of this receptor is a man between 18 and 35 years old who received the YFV17D yellow fever vaccine. Here the sequenced sample was PBMCs, taken 5 to 6 days after the first yellow fever vaccination. The rearranged segments are TRBV19 and TRBJ1-4; a stretch of 9 junction bases matches TRBD1. The DNA sequence is given as TGTGCCACCGATTCCGGACAGGGGCGCGAAAAACTGTTTTTT. It codes for CATDSGQGREKLFF.